This T cell receptor beta chain was sequenced during a study of cytomegalovirus exposure and HLA in healthy donors. Background on the study: Within the Caucasian-associated ancestry cluster were 81% of the approximately 400 genotyped donors.

The PCR made use of 60 Vbeta and 13 Jbeta primers. Sequencing used immunoSEQ multiplex PCR; TCRdb keeps in-frame clones, though not all of them. Here the sample spans 85,000 to 100,000 clones, 60% to 75% being singletons. Whole-study findings and limits: Most TCRs appeared rarely, but some public TCRs recurred in many donors. The productive fraction for most TCR beta V segments was about 87% or about 30% in an earlier analysis. A later analysis reportedly found that, within productive TCRs, an Asian-associated ancestry cluster had fewer N-insertions than the mean observed across the approximately 670 donors.

This clone was picked up a small number of times. Its antigen is undetermined. The sample consisted of PBMCs. The sequence was collected from a man in his 60s in good health and CMV-seronegative.

Here the CDR3 DNA reads TGTGCCAGCAGTGACTCTAGCGGGGGGGCCCCAGATACGCAGTATTTT. Translating it yields CASSDSSGGAPDTQYF. The V gene is TRBV6-4, the J gene TRBJ2-3, with 11 bases aligning to TRBD2. The CDR3 extends over 16 amino acids. The germline CDR1 and CDR2 sequences are MRHNA and SNTAGT. J gave up 4 bases and V 0 bases, and 3 bases lay outside the gene matches.